This TCR beta chain comes out of a study of blood T cell repertoires in COVID-19. Overall study context: Whether acute or convalescent, the COVID-19 samples came from the United States, Italy and Spain.

Trimming stripped 6 bases from V and 2 bases from J, with 10 bases between. Per the germline V gene, CDR1 is MDHEN and CDR2 is SYDVKM. This CDR3 is built from 13 residues. Some clones are missing from TCRdb's copy, which holds only in-frame ones; the method was immunoSEQ multiplex PCR. The sample lists over 250,000 clones; roughly 89% were seen once. The rearrangement joins TRBV28 to TRBJ1-2; D unclear. This TCR derives from a woman aged 60-70 years who had recovered from COVID-19. Sequences were obtained from PBMCs or T cells enriched from blood (not recorded which). CDR3 sequence (DNA): TGTGCCAGCAGCGTAGCGGGGAACTATGGCTACACCTTC. Its protein is CASSVAGNYGYTF.